The source of this T cell receptor beta chain is a study of OX40 agonist ivuxolimab in advanced cancers. As for the study in general: Patients undergoing dose escalation presented with hepatocellular carcinoma, melanoma, renal cell or head and neck cancer.

Autoimmune disease history or systemic immunosuppression disqualified patients. The CDR3 extends over 18 amino acids. V was clipped by 5 bases and J by 3 bases; unmatched bases: 8. Germline V gives CDR1 MNHEY, CDR2 SMNVEV (reference sequence). Produced via immunoSEQ multiplex PCR; TCRdb's table is partial and in-frame only. The data show roughly 80,000 clones, around four fifths seen once. The chain carries TRBV27 and TRBJ2-4, with 15 nucleotides matching TRBD2. This sequence was found in an adult with an advanced solid tumor such as melanoma, head and neck, liver or kidney cancer. The sequencing used CD4+ or CD8+ T cells sorted from blood, collected in a trial of the OX40 agonist ivuxolimab. CDR3 region: CASSQGLAGGWDKNIQYF. Here the CDR3 DNA reads TGTGCCAGCAGTCAGGGACTAGCGGGGGGCTGGGACAAAAACATTCAGTACTTC.